The 20 T cell receptor beta chains below all came from one sample that was sequenced in a study of neurological immune-mediated disorders. TCRdb re-derived calls from the 5' RACE reads in MiXCR, one entry per CDR3 protein. The data hold about 80,000 distinct CDR3 sequences, with around 6% observed a single time. Described time point: longitudinal time-point 2. The sequenced sample was PBMCs. Receptors originate from a woman in her fifties or sixties with multiple sclerosis.

Only a few counts were recorded for this clonotype. The chain uses TRBV20-1 and TRBJ1-1; D is unclear. Germline assignment: CDR1 DFQATT and CDR2 SNEGSKA (reference sequence). V was shortened by 3 bases and J by 6 bases, with 8 bases between the two germline ends. CDR3 length: 11 amino acids. In DNA, the CDR3 is TGCAGTGCTAGCGGGTGGGCTGAAGCTTTCTTT. Amino acids: CSASGWAEAFF.

The V gene is TRBV5-1, the J gene TRBJ2-7; the D gene is possibly TRBD1 (5 bases). CDR3 length: 16 residues. Trimming pared 0 bases from V and 2 bases from J, leaving 15 bases between. The germline CDR1 and CDR2 sequences are SGHRS and YFSETQ. The CDR3 region is CASSLEGSLDTYEQYF. The DNA for the CDR3 is TGCGCCAGCAGCTTGGAGGGGTCTTTGGACACCTACGAGCAGTACTTC.

This clonotype was counted many times. The chain couples TRBV3-1 to TRBJ2-2; D is undetermined. The V and J ends lost 1 base and 5 bases respectively, with 11 bases between them. The CDR3 contains 15 residues. From germline, CDR1 is LGHDT and CDR2 YNNKEL (reference sequence). CDR3: CASSQVLSGTGELFF. The DNA for the CDR3 is TGTGCCAGCAGCCAAGTCCTTTCCGGGACCGGGGAGCTGTTTTTT.

V is TRBV29-1 and J is TRBJ1-2; D is ambiguous. The CDR3 spans 11 residues. The V gene lost 4 bases and the J gene lost 7 bases, with 10 bases spanning the gap. Germline assignment: CDR1 SQVTM and CDR2 ANQGSEA. The CDR3 DNA sequence: TGCAGCGTTGTCTTGGGTCTTGGCTACACCTTC. This codes for CSVVLGLGYTF.

This clonotype was counted at least ten times. The chain combines TRBV12-3 or TRBV12-4 with TRBJ2-1; 9 positions agree with TRBD2. Unmatched junction bases numbered 5, after V lost 1 base and J lost 10 bases. This CDR3 is built from 14 residues. CDR3 sequence (DNA): TGTGCCAGCAGTTTAGGCGGGGGGGCTGGGGAGCAGTTCTTC. It codes for CASSLGGGAGEQFF.

This clonotype has ten or more counts. This chain joins TRBV20-1 and TRBJ2-5, with 8 bases identical to TRBD1. CDR1 is DFQATT and CDR2 is SNEGSKA in the germline V gene (reference sequence). After removal of 3 bases from V and 4 bases from J, the junction contained 10 bases not matched to a gene. The CDR3 has 15 residues. The CDR3 loop reads CSARKGQGPSETQYF. CDR3 nucleotide sequence: TGCAGTGCTAGGAAAGGACAGGGCCCCTCAGAGACCCAGTACTTC.

This clonotype was counted at least ten times. The chain recombines TRBV7-2 with TRBJ1-2, with a weak D call TRBD1 (5 bases). The CDR3 is 14 amino acids. Per the germline V gene, CDR1 is SGHTA and CDR2 is FQGNSA. V lost 3 bases, J lost 0 bases, and 8 bases lay in between. As DNA, the CDR3 is TGTGCCAGCAGCTTCATGACAGCTAACTATGGCTACACCTTC. Amino acids: CASSFMTANYGYTF.

By share, this clonotype counts as medium-sized. The chain employs TRBV3-1 and TRBJ1-1; D not resolved. Trimming removed 4 bases at V and 1 base at J, with 7 bases between. The germline gives CDR1 LGHDT, CDR2 YNNKEL (reference sequence). This CDR3 comprises 13 residues. CDR3 sequence reads: CASSRTENTEAFF. Here the CDR3 DNA reads TGTGCCAGCAGCCGCACAGAGAACACTGAAGCTTTCTTT. Full variable domain (remainder filled in from reference TRBV3-1 and TRBJ1-1): DTAVSQTPKYLVTQMGNDKSIKCEQNLGHDTMYWYKQDSKKFLKIMFSYNNKELIINETVPNRFSPKSPDKAHLNLHINSLELGDSAVYFCASSRTENTEAFFGQGTRLTVV.

This clonotype was observed at least ten times. The V gene is TRBV27, the J gene TRBJ2-7; a possible D gene is TRBD1 (6 bases). Per the germline V gene, CDR1 is MNHEY and CDR2 is SMNVEV (reference sequence). The CDR3 is made up of 15 amino acids. Trimming removed 5 bases from V and 1 base from J, with 15 bases in between. The CDR3 sequence: CASSPSPGTSYEQYF. CDR3 bases: TGTGCCAGCAGTCCGAGTCCCGGGACATCCTACGAGCAGTACTTC.

For this clonotype: One base away lies a much larger clone, so this may be a sequencing read error. The genes are TRBV3-1 and TRBJ2-7; tentatively, D is TRBD1 or TRBD2 (6 bases each). The CDR3 is 13 amino acids. The germline gives CDR1 LGHDT, CDR2 YNNKEL (reference sequence). The CDR3 loop reads CAISQGGNHEQYF. The CDR3 DNA sequence: TGTGCCATCAGCCAAGGGGGGAACCACGAGCAGTACTTC.

Many counts were recorded for this clonotype. The chain recombines TRBV6-5 with TRBJ1-4, with D unclear. Germline V CDR1 and CDR2: MNHEY, SVGAGI. V was trimmed by 0 bases and J by 8 bases, leaving 7 bases between them. The CDR3 has 13 amino acids. CDR3 sequence reads: CASSYSSLEKLFF. In DNA form, the CDR3 reads TGTGCCAGCAGTTACTCGTCCTTGGAAAAACTGTTTTTT.

The CDR3 bases are TGTGCCAGCTTCAGGACAGGGGGCTACAATGAGCAGTTCTTC. Residues: CASFRTGGYNEQFF. J is TRBJ2-1 and V is TRBV6-1, with 10 bases identical to TRBD1. Trimming at V came to 8 bases and at J to 3 bases, leaving 4 bases not matched to a gene. This CDR3 contains 14 residues. Per the germline V gene, CDR1 is MNHNS and CDR2 is SASEGT.

This clonotype was seen repeatedly, ten times or more. V gene TRBV9 combines with J gene TRBJ1-2; 9 nucleotides match TRBD1. CDR1 SGDLS and CDR2 YYNGEE come from the germline V gene. CDR3 length: 14 residues. J was trimmed by 6 bases and V by 4 bases; bases with no gene match: 7. The CDR3 DNA follows: TGTGCCAGCAGCCCTCCCGGGACAGGGCATGGCTACACCTTC. Its protein product is CASSPPGTGHGYTF.

This clonotype was picked up many times. The gene calls are TRBV6-6 and TRBJ2-7, with TRBD1 matching 9 bases. This CDR3 has 14 amino acids. The trim removed 6 bases at V and 7 bases at J, leaving 10 bases unmatched. CDR1 and CDR2 (germline): MNHNY, SVGAGI (reference sequence). Here the CDR3 DNA reads TGTGCCAGCAGGGGGGGACAGGGCCAGGGGGAGCAGTACTTC. This translates into CASRGGQGQGEQYF.

This clonotype occurred many times. The chain links TRBV10-2 to TRBJ1-5; D unresolved. This CDR3 contains 14 residues. Germline CDR1 reads WSHSY; CDR2 reads SAAADI. Trimming cost V 3 bases and J 1 base, with 7 bases left between them. The CDR3 nucleotides are TGCGCCAGCAGTGATTCAGACAGCAATCAGCCCCAGCATTTT. Translated: CASSDSDSNQPQHF.

The V and J genes are TRBV5-5 and TRBJ2-4, with 14 bases identical to TRBD2. Germline V gives CDR1 SGHKS, CDR2 YYEKEE (reference sequence). V shed 4 bases, J shed 5 bases, and the junction held 2 bases outside the gene matches. The CDR3 is 15 residues long. In DNA form, the CDR3 reads TGTGCCAGCAGCGGACTAGCGGGGGGTCAAAACATTCAGTACTTC. This translates into CASSGLAGGQNIQYF.

This clonotype has ten or more counts. The V call is TRBV5-1, the J call TRBJ2-1, with TRBD1 identical over 7 bases. Trimming cost V 5 bases and J 6 bases; bases outside gene matches: 5. The CDR3 loop spans 13 amino acids. Germline loops: CDR1 SGHRS, CDR2 YFSETQ. The CDR3 here is CASSPPGGNEQFF. CDR3 DNA sequence: TGCGCCAGCAGTCCCCCAGGGGGCAATGAGCAGTTCTTC.

This clonotype was observed many times. The V gene is TRBV5-1, the J gene TRBJ2-3; 7 nucleotides line up with TRBD1. V lost 1 base, J lost 1 base, and 3 bases stayed unmatched. Germline values: CDR1 SGHRS, CDR2 YFSETQ. The CDR3 contains 15 residues. The CDR3: CASSLSGTGTDTQYF. CDR3 nucleotides: TGCGCCAGCAGCTTGTCGGGGACAGGCACAGATACGCAGTATTTT.

This clonotype was detected ten times or more. The chain has TRBV5-5 and TRBJ1-2, with 7 bases that match TRBD1. This CDR3 comprises 16 residues. Germline lookup yields CDR1 SGHKS and CDR2 YYEKEE (reference sequence). V shed 4 bases and J 7 bases; nucleotides not matched to a gene: 16. The CDR3 DNA sequence: TGTGCCAGCAGCCCCAGGGGGGTAGAGGGGGATGTTGGCTACACCTTC. Translation: CASSPRGVEGDVGYTF.

This clonotype was found many times. The chain couples TRBV6-5 to TRBJ1-1, with D possibly being TRBD1 (5 bases). V was trimmed by 6 bases and J by 5 bases, leaving 13 bases between them. Germline CDR1 and CDR2: MNHEY and SVGAGI. The CDR3 contains 13 residues. CDR3 loop: CASSPRGGTEAFF. CDR3 coding DNA: TGTGCCAGCAGCCCACGGGGGGGGACTGAAGCTTTCTTT.